This T cell receptor (beta chain) was sequenced for a study of blood T cell repertoires in COVID-19 (dated by TCRdb to about 2020). About the investigation overall: Samples from collaborators originated in the United States, Italy and Spain and spanned both the acute and convalescent phases of COVID-19. The prospective study material was composed of cDNA or gDNA derived from T cells, B-cell-depleted T cells, or PBMCs. Deeply sampled blood TCRbeta repertoires from subjects exposed to, actively infected with, or recovered from COVID-19 were included in the dataset. A freely available public database, intended as a resource for researchers studying the immune response to SARS-CoV-2, is where the repertoires were released. The samples were drawn from the first 160 participants of the ongoing ImmuneRACE study and from 950 to 1,500 subjects provided by 6 global collaborators. Sample metadata almost always included a de-identified subject ID, COVID-19 status, age in years and sex. Where HLA class I and class II types were available, the types were taken from metadata supplied by the sample provider, not from assay-based typing. Results and caveats for the whole study, not just this receptor: Clinical and demographic metadata were provided uncurated, with the amount varying by source and participant.

Inclusive of the bounding cysteine and phenylalanine, the CDR3 is 14 residues long. Only CDR3 DNA remains: 42 bases, in frame from the first base. The junction carries 17 bases between V and J, which are trimmed by 7 bases and 8 bases respectively. Reading the germline V gene gives CDR1 MNHEY and CDR2 SVGEGT. As concerns this clone: Its antigen remains unidentified. Within one base of it there is no much larger clone, and no base qualities were kept.

TCRbeta CDR3 regions were amplified from genomic DNA using the immunoSEQ Assay, a bias-controlled multiplex PCR. Per the authors' processing: The number of nucleated cells in each sample was estimated from the amplification of reference gene primers within the assay. Sequence reads were collapsed and filtered to measure the absolute abundance of every unique TCRbeta CDR3 rearrangement. For each sample, productive Simpson clonality was calculated by taking the square root of Simpson's diversity index across productive rearrangements. TCRdb holds this immuneACCESS table with in-frame rearrangements only. Some clones are missing; in checked studies, unresolved V genes explain under half, and the rest has no known cause. V, J and clone size are taken as reported in that table, and D and trimming were inferred from the DNA itself. Counted in this sample were 150,000 to 200,000 clones; around 90% of them appeared once. The ten largest account for 0.53% of the sample.

Whole blood was collected in K2EDTA tubes by collaborating institutions according to the institutions' own protocols. For TCRbeta analysis, collaborator samples were shipped as frozen whole blood, as isolated PBMCs, or as DNA extracted from either sample type. The rearranged segments are TRBV6-2 or TRBV6-3 and TRBJ2-2, with a weak D call of TRBD1 (6 bases match). This sequence was found in a man in his forties or fifties with acute or convalescent COVID-19. Sequencing was performed on peripheral blood. The sequenced DNA: TGTGCCAGCACCCCAGGACAGCTCGTGGGGGAGCTGTTTTTT. Its translation is CASTPGQLVGELFF.